These 10 T cell receptor beta chains were all obtained from the same sample, sequenced in a study of T cells in Graves' hyperthyroidism and ophthalmopathy. TCR beta CDR3 sequences were amplified from RNA transcripts. Researchers ran a first-round RT-PCR on the TCR CDR3 using the HTBI primer set. TCRdb called the multiplex PCR reads again in MiXCR, with one record for every CDR3 protein. The sample shows more than 75,000 distinct CDR3 sequences, 51% of them seen only once. The sample consisted of blood. Source of these receptors: a woman aged 40 to 50 with Graves' hyperthyroidism.

This clonotype has at least ten counts. The V call is TRBV9, the J call TRBJ1-2; 8 bases map to TRBD1. Germline V gene sequence: CDR1 SGDLS, CDR2 YYNGEE. The CDR3 contains 15 residues. V lost 4 bases and J lost 3; bases outside the gene matches: 8. CDR3 loop: CASSLTGTGYYGYTF. CDR3 sequence (DNA): TGTGCCAGCAGCCTAACCGGGACAGGTTACTATGGCTACACCTTC.

This clonotype was seen ten or more times. This rearrangement joins TRBV19 to TRBJ2-7; possibly TRBD1 for D (6 bases). V lost 3 bases to trimming and J lost 0 bases, with 6 bases between them. The CDR3 is made up of 13 amino acids. CDR1 and CDR2 from the germline V gene are LNHDA and SQIVND (reference sequence). The CDR3 region is CASSMGHSYEQYF. DNA of the CDR3: TGTGCCAGTAGTATGGGACACTCCTACGAGCAGTACTTC. The full variable domain, with the rest looked up from reference TRBV19 and TRBJ2-7, is DGGITQSPKYLFRKEGQNVTLSCEQNLNHDAMYWYRQDPGQGLRLIYYSQIVNDFQKGDIAEGYSVSREKKESFPLTVTSAQKNPTAFYLCASSMGHSYEQYFGPGTRLTVT.

This rearrangement joins TRBV27 to TRBJ1-2; 9 bases agree with TRBD1. This CDR3 has 14 residues. Germline lookup yields CDR1 MNHEY and CDR2 SMNVEV (reference sequence). Trimming cost V 0 bases and J 5 bases; bases outside gene matches: 1. CDR3 coding DNA: TGTGCCAGCAGTTTATCAGGGACAGGGTATGGCTACACCTTC. This translates into CASSLSGTGYGYTF.

A note on this clonotype: The junction shows a germline mismatch at one end, possibly a read error. The rearrangement joins TRBV20-1 to TRBJ2-6; the match to TRBD2 covers 8 bases. The germline V gene encodes CDR1 DFQATT and CDR2 SNEGSKA (reference sequence). The CDR3 has 12 amino acids. The CDR3 region is CSASGGGNVLTF. The CDR3 region has the DNA TGCAGTGCTAGCGGGGGGGGCAACGTCCTGACTTTC.

At least ten counts were recorded for this clonotype. The chain employs TRBV20-1 and TRBJ1-1; D remains unclear. Looked up from germline, CDR1 is DFQATT and CDR2 is SNEGSKA (reference sequence). This CDR3 has 12 amino acids. Trimming stripped 6 bases from V and 1 base from J, with 9 bases between. The DNA of the CDR3 is TGCAGTGCCGTAGGGAGGAACACTGAAGCTTTCTTT. This gives the protein CSAVGRNTEAFF.

The chain joins TRBV7-2 to TRBJ1-1; 7 bases fit TRBD1. The germline gives CDR1 SGHTA, CDR2 FQGNSA. The trim removed 2 bases at V and 6 bases at J, leaving 3 bases unmatched. This CDR3 region has 13 residues. This CDR3 is CASSLLDRAEAFF. The CDR3 coding sequence is TGTGCCAGCAGCTTACTAGACAGGGCTGAAGCTTTCTTT.

This clonotype was seen many times. As DNA, the CDR3 is TGTGCCAGCAGTCAGACTAGCGGGAGCGAGCAGTACTTC. Translation: CASSQTSGSEQYF. This chain links TRBV12-3 or TRBV12-4 with TRBJ2-7, with TRBD2 identical over 12 bases. Germline trimming cut 5 bases from V and 6 bases from J; bases unmatched to any gene: 2. The CDR3 has 13 amino acids.

Of note for this clonotype: The conserved phenylalanine or tryptophan is not found at the CDR3 terminus, so this likely reflects a read error. The DNA is omitted, as the CDR3 cannot be located on it reliably, and the CDR3 follows TCRdb's listing. V usage is TRBV10-3 and J usage is TRBJ1-3; no DNA check was done on the table's D call, TRBD1. CDR1 is ENHRY and CDR2 is SYGVKD in the germline V gene. A total of 9 residues make up the CDR3, ends included. CDR3: CAISESGAP.

This rearrangement joins TRBV4-1 to TRBJ2-5; D is uncertain. CDR3 length: 11 residues. V was cut by 5 bases and J by 5 bases, with 6 bases left in between. Looked up from germline, CDR1 is MGHRA and CDR2 is YSYEKL. The DNA of the CDR3 is TGCGCCAGCAGCTTGGATGAGACCCAGTACTTC. Translating it yields CASSLDETQYF.

The chain links TRBV7-9 to TRBJ1-1, with 9 nucleotides matching TRBD1. In germline, CDR1 is SEHNR, CDR2 FQNEAQ (reference sequence). Trimming took 5 bases from V and 4 from J; bases not matched to a gene: 8. This CDR3 region has 15 residues. The CDR3, as DNA: TGTGCCAGCAGCCAAGTCGGACAGGGGAGCACTGAAGCTTTCTTT. As protein: CASSQVGQGSTEAFF.